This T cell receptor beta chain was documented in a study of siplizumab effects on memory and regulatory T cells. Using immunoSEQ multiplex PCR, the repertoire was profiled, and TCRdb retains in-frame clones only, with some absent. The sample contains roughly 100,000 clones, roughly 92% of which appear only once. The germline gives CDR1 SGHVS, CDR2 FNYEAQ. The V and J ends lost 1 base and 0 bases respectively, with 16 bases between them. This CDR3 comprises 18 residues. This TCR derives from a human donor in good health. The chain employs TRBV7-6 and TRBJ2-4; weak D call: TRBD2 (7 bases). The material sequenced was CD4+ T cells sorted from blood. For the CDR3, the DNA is TGTGCCAGCAGCTTAGTTAGTGCGGGGGCACTAGCCAAAAACATTCAGTACTTC. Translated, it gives CASSLVSAGALAKNIQYF.